The 8 T cell receptor beta chains below were found in one sample sequenced in a study of T-cell memory formation after mild COVID-19. TCRdb independently ran MiXCR on the 5' RACE reads; one entry per CDR3 protein. The table has 200,000 to 250,000 distinct CDR3 sequences, 10% seen once. The sample consisted of PBMCs or a T cell subset sorted from them (not recorded which). Source of these receptors: a man aged 18 to 30 who had mild COVID-19 (a few samples of this study predate the infection). Cell type and time point are not known.

This clonotype was counted between two and nine times. The chain employs TRBV5-1 and TRBJ2-3; no clear D gene. The CDR3 contains 16 residues. CDR1 and CDR2 from the germline V gene are SGHRS and YFSETQ. V was pared by 0 bases and J by 5 bases, with 16 bases between. The CDR3 loop is CASSLAQLGPGDTQYF. CDR3 bases: TGCGCCAGCAGCTTGGCCCAGCTCGGGCCGGGAGATACGCAGTATTTT.

DNA of the CDR3: TGTGCCAGCAGTTCGGTACAGGGCAGATCACCCCTCCACTTT. Translating gives CASSSVQGRSPLHF. The V and J genes are TRBV28 and TRBJ1-6; TRBD1 might be the D (6 bases). V gave up 4 bases and J gave up 10 bases, with 14 bases separating them. The CDR3 loop spans 14 amino acids. CDR1 and CDR2 from the germline V gene are MDHEN and SYDVKM.

The chain couples TRBV4-1 to TRBJ2-5; a possible D gene is TRBD2 (6 bases). The CDR3 extends over 16 amino acids. V was clipped by 1 base and J by 4 bases, with 16 bases between them. Germline V lookup: CDR1 MGHRA, CDR2 YSYEKL. In nucleotides, the CDR3 is TGCGCCAGCAGCCAAGTTGGGACTCCTATTACAGAGACCCAGTACTTC. Amino acids: CASSQVGTPITETQYF.

There are many counts of this clonotype. This rearrangement joins TRBV5-1 to TRBJ1-1; D gene unclear. Trimming left V 7 bases short and J 1 base short, with 11 bases between. The germline V gene encodes CDR1 SGHRS and CDR2 YFSETQ. The CDR3 is 13 residues long. Here the CDR3 reads CASRSAGNTEAFF. DNA of the CDR3: TGCGCCAGCCGTTCGGCCGGGAACACTGAAGCTTTCTTT.

To note about this clonotype: Germline is not matched at one junction end, which may reflect a read error. The CDR3 region is CASSASSGGNEQFF. For the CDR3, the DNA is TGTGCTAGCAGCGCCTCATCCGGGGGGAATGAGCAGTTCTTC. The rearrangement uses TRBV7-7 and TRBJ2-1, with 7 bases that match TRBD2. The CDR3 runs 14 residues. Germline assignment: CDR1 SSHAT and CDR2 FNYEAQ (reference sequence). The whole variable domain, filled in from reference TRBV7-7 and TRBJ2-1, reads GAGVSQSPRYKVTKRGQDVTLRCDPISSHATLYWYQQALGQGPEFLTYFNYEAQPDKSGLPSDRFSAERPEGSISTLTIQRTEQRDSAMYRCASSASSGGNEQFFGPGTRLTVL.

This clonotype was counted many times. J is TRBJ1-2 and V is TRBV4-3, with D possibly TRBD1 on 5 matching bases. Germline values: CDR1 LGHNA, CDR2 YSLEER. This CDR3 is 14 amino acids long. Trimming stripped 4 bases from V and 1 base from J, with 10 bases between. The CDR3 protein is CASSLDTINYGYTF. In nucleotides, the CDR3 is TGCGCCAGCAGCCTGGACACCATTAACTATGGCTACACCTTC.

The chain recombines TRBV7-2 with TRBJ2-3; D unclear. Germline CDR1 reads SGHTA; CDR2 reads FQGNSA. This CDR3 region has 15 residues. V dropped 3 bases and J dropped 2 bases, with 12 bases sitting between them. CDR3 sequence (DNA): TGTGCCAGCAGCTTGCCACCGCTTGCCACAGATACGCAGTATTTT. It is translated as CASSLPPLATDTQYF. Full variable domain (outside the CDR3, taken from reference TRBV7-2 and TRBJ2-3): GAGVSQSPSNKVTEKGKDVELRCDPISGHTALYWYRQSLGQGLEFLIYFQGNSAPDKSGLPSDRFSAERTGGSVSTLTIQRTQQEDSAVYLCASSLPPLATDTQYFGPGTRLTVL.

This clonotype was detected only a few times. The rearrangement joins TRBV3-1 to TRBJ2-1; a possible D gene is TRBD1 (6 bases). V dropped 3 bases and J dropped 7 bases, with 10 bases sitting between them. The CDR3 is made up of 13 amino acids. Germline lookup yields CDR1 LGHDT and CDR2 YNNKEL (reference sequence). DNA for the CDR3: TGTGCCAGCAGCCAGACAGGTACGAATGAGCAGTTCTTC. Its protein product is CASSQTGTNEQFF.